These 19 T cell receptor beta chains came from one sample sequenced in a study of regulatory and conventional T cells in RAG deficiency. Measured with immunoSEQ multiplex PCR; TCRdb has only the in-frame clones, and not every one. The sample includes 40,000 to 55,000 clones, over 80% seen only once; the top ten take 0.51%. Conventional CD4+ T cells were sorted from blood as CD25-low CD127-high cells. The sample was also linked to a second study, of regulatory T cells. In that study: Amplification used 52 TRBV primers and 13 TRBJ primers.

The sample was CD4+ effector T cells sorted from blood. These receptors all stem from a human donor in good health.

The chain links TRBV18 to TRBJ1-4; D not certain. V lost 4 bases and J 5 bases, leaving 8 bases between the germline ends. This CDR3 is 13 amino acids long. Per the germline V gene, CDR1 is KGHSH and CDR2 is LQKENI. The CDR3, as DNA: TGTGCCAGCTCACAGGATCTAAATGAAAAACTGTTTTTT. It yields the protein CASSQDLNEKLFF.

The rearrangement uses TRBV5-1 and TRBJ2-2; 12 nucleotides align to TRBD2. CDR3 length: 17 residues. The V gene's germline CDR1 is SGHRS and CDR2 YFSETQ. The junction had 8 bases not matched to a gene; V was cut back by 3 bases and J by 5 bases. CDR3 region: CASSSGLAGGGTGELFF. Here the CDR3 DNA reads TGCGCCAGCAGCTCGGGACTAGCGGGCGGAGGGACCGGGGAGCTGTTTTTT. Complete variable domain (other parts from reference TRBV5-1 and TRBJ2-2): KAGVTQTPRYLIKTRGQQVTLSCSPISGHRSVSWYQQTPGQGLQFLFEYFSETQRNKGNFPGRFSGRQFSNSRSEMNVSTLELGDSALYLCASSSGLAGGGTGELFFGEGSRLTVL.

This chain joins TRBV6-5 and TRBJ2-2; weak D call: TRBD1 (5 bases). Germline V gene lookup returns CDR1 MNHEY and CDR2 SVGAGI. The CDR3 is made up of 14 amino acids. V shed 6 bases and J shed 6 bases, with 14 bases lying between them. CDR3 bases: TGTGCCAGCAGGCCCCCCCAGGGTGCCGGGGAGCTGTTTTTT. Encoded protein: CASRPPQGAGELFF.

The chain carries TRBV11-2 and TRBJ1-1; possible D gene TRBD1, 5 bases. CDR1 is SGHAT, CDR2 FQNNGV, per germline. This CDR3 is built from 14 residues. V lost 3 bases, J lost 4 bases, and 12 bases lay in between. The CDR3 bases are TGTGCCAGCAGCTTCCAGGGTCGGGGCACTGAAGCTTTCTTT. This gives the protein CASSFQGRGTEAFF.

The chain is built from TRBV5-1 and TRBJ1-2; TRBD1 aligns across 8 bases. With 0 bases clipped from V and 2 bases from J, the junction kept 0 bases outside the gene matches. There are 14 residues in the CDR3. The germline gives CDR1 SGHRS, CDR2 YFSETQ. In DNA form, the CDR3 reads TGCGCCAGCAGCTTGGGGGACAGGAACTATGGCTACACCTTC. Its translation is CASSLGDRNYGYTF.

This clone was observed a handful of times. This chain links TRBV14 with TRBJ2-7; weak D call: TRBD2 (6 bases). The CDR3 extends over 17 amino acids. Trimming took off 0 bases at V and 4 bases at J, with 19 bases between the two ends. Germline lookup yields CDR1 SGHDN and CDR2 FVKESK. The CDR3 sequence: CASSQEVGLAPRYEQYF. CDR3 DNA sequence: TGTGCCAGCAGCCAAGAAGTAGGGCTAGCGCCCAGGTACGAGCAGTACTTC.

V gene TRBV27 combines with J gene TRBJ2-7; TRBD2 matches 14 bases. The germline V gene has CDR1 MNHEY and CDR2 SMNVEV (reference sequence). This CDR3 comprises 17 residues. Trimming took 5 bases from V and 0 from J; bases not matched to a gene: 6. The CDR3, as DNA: TGTGCCAGCAGTCCCGGGACTAGCGGGAGCCCCTCCTACGAGCAGTACTTC. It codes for CASSPGTSGSPSYEQYF.

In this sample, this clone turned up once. This CDR3 reads CASSRTGINGYTF. Written as DNA, the CDR3 is TGTGCCAGCAGCAGGACAGGGATTAATGGCTACACCTTC. The chain combines TRBV11-3 with TRBJ1-2; 8 bases are shared with TRBD1. Trimming removed 5 bases from V and 6 bases from J; junction bases left unmatched: 5. CDR3 size: 13 residues. Germline lookup yields CDR1 SGHNT and CDR2 YENEEA.

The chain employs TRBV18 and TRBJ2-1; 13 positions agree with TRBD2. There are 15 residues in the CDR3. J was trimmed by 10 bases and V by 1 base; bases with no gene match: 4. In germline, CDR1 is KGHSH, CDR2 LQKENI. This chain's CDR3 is CASSPRGTSGTEQFF. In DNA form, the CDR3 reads TGTGCCAGCTCACCACGGGGGACTAGCGGGACCGAGCAGTTCTTC.

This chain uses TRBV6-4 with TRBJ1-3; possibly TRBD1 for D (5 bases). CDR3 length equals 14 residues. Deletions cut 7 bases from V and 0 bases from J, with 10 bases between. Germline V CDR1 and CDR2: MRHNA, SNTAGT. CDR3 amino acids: CASMGGYSGNTIYF. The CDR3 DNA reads TGTGCCAGCATGGGGGGGTACTCTGGAAACACCATATATTTT.

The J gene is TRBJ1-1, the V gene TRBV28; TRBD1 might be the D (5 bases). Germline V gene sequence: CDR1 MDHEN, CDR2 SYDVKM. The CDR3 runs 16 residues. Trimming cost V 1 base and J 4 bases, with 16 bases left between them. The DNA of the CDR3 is TGTGCCAGCAGTTTATCCGGGGTAGGGGCGCTCACTGAAGCTTTCTTT. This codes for CASSLSGVGALTEAFF.

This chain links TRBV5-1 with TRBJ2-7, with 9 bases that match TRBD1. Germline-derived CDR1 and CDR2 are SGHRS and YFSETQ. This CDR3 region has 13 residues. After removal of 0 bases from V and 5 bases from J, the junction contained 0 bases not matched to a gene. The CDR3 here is CASSLGQGDEQYF. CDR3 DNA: TGCGCCAGCAGCTTGGGACAGGGGGACGAGCAGTACTTC.

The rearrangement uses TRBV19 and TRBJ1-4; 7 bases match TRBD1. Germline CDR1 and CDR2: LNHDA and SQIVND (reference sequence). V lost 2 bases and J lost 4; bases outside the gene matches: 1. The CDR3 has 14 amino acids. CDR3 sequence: CASSIWDSNEKLFF. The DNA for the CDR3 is TGTGCCAGTAGTATATGGGACAGTAATGAAAAACTGTTTTTT.

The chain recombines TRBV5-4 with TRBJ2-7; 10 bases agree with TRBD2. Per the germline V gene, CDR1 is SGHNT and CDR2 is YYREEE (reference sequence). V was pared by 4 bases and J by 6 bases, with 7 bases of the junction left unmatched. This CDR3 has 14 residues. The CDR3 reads CASSPASGSSEQYF. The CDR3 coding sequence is TGTGCCAGCAGCCCGGCTAGCGGGAGTTCCGAGCAGTACTTC.

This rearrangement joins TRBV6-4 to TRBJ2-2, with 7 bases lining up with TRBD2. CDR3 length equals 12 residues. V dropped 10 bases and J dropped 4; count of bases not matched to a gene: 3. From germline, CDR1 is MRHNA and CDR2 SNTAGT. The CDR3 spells CATWGGTGELFF. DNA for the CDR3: TGTGCCACGTGGGGGGGCACCGGGGAGCTGTTTTTT.

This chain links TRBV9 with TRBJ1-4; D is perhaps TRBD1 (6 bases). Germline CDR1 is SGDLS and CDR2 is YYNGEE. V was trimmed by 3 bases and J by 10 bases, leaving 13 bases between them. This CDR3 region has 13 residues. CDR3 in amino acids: CASSAGTQGKLFF. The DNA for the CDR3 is TGTGCCAGCAGCGCGGGCACACAGGGAAAACTGTTTTTT.

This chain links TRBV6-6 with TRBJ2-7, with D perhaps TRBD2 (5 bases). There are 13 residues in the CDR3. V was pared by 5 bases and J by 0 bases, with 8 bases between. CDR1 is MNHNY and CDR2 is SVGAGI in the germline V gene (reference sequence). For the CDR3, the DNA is TGTGCCAGCAGTGTCGGGATCTCCTACGAGCAGTACTTC. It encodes CASSVGISYEQYF.

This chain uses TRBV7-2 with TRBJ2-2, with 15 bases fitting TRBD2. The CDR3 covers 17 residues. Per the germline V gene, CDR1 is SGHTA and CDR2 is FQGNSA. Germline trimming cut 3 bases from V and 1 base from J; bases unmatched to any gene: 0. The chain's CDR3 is CASSLGLAGGNTGELFF. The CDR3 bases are TGTGCCAGCAGCTTGGGACTAGCGGGAGGGAACACCGGGGAGCTGTTTTTT.

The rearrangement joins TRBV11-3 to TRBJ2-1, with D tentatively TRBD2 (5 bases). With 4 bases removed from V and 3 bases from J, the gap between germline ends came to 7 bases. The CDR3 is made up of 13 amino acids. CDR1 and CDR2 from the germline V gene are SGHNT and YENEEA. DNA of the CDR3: TGTGCCAGCAGCTCCGGGGTCTACAATGAGCAGTTCTTC. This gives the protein CASSSGVYNEQFF.